This T cell receptor beta chain was sequenced during a study of T-cell memory formation after mild COVID-19. Across the whole study: For the most part, TCR clusters were specific to one donor. Whole-study results and caveats: Cross-reactive memory seemingly joined, as some responding clones were found in pre-infection memory.

Germline V gene lookup returns CDR1 LGHNA and CDR2 YSLEER. There are 15 residues in the CDR3. The V and J ends lost 2 bases and 4 bases respectively, with 15 bases between them. This clonotype appeared many times. Antigen: not known. Constant-segment primers and 5'RACE yielded cDNA libraries for TCR alpha and TCR beta, each carrying sample barcodes and UMIs. TCRdb analysed the 5' RACE reads with MiXCR anew, one entry per CDR3 protein. Of 550,000 to 700,000 distinct CDR3 sequences listed, about 20% are singletons. Sequencing was carried out using PBMCs or a T cell subset sorted from them (not recorded which). The chain combines TRBV4-3 with TRBJ2-7, with no clear D. The clonotype comes from an adult woman who had mild COVID-19 (a few samples of this study predate the infection). Cell type and time point are not known. DNA of the CDR3: TGCGCCAGCAGCCAATCATCACACAAAGGTTACGAGCAGTACTTC. Translation gives CASSQSSHKGYEQYF.